These T cell receptor beta chains were read from a single sample in a study of T cells in Graves' hyperthyroidism and ophthalmopathy. In TCRdb, the multiplex PCR reads were re-called with MiXCR into one record per CDR3 protein. Here the sample spans a few hundred thousand distinct CDR3 sequences, around 15% being singletons. The sequenced sample consisted of blood. The source of these receptors is a woman in her forties or fifties with Graves' hyperthyroidism that later progressed to Graves' ophthalmopathy. Each CDR3 is given with its conserved first and last residue. The order of the fields is J gene, V gene, clone size, CDR3 length, D gene, CDR3 protein, CDR3 DNA. The D gene is left open where the match is weak. Only part of the rows carry a size: once, few, many, or a class if the clone is expanded.

>TRBJ1-1|TRBV6-1|.|13|.
CASSGTGRTEAFF
TGTGCCAGCAGTGGGACTGGTCGCACTGAAGCTTTCTTT
>TRBJ1-2|TRBV4-1|.|13|.
CASSQVGGLGYTF
TGCGCCAGCAGCCAAGTTGGGGGTTTGGGCTACACCTTC
>TRBJ2-7|TRBV5-1|many|12|.
CASSLQGGEQYF
TGCGCCAGCAGCTTACAGGGTGGCGAGCAGTACTTC
>TRBJ2-5|TRBV12-5|many|15|TRBD2
CASGIGTSGRETQYF
TGTGCTAGTGGGATAGGGACTAGCGGGAGGGAGACCCAGTACTTC
>TRBJ1-1|TRBV20-1|many|16|TRBD1
CSARNRDRGPYTEAFF
TGCAGTGCTAGAAACCGGGACAGGGGACCTTACACTGAAGCTTTCTTT
>TRBJ2-5|TRBV6-2/TRBV6-3|many|19|TRBD2
CASSYPAGTSGRQIETQYF
TGTGCCAGCAGTTACCCAGCTGGGACTAGCGGGAGGCAAATAGAGACCCAGTACTTC
>TRBJ1-4|TRBV20-1|few|14|TRBD1
CSASVGQGDEKLFF
TGCAGTGCTAGTGTGGGACAGGGTGACGAAAAACTGTTTTTT
>TRBJ2-2|TRBV5-1|few|16|.
CASSFSDPRVTGELFF
TGCGCCAGCAGTTTTTCGGATCCTCGGGTCACCGGGGAGCTGTTTTTT
>TRBJ2-5|TRBV3-1|.|18|TRBD2
CASSQEYLASGRTETQYF
TGTGCCAGCAGCCAAGAATATTTGGCTAGCGGGAGGACAGAGACCCAGTACTTC
>TRBJ1-5|TRBV28|many|15|TRBD1
CATGQGGYSNQPQHF
TGTGCCACCGGACAGGGGGGTTATAGCAATCAGCCCCAGCATTTT
>TRBJ2-1|TRBV5-1|many|16|TRBD2
CASTSTSGSGYNEQFF
TGCGCCAGCACCTCGACTAGCGGGAGCGGTTACAATGAGCAGTTCTTC
>TRBJ2-3|TRBV11-2|many|16|.
CASSLGGGPSTDTQYF
TGTGCCAGCAGCTTAGGCGGAGGGCCGAGCACAGATACGCAGTATTTT
>TRBJ2-2|TRBV2|many|14|.
CASNAGSNTGELFF
TGTGCCAGCAACGCGGGGTCGAACACCGGGGAGCTGTTTTTT
>TRBJ2-3|TRBV6-2/TRBV6-3|many|14|.
CASSARGGADTQYF
TGTGCCAGCAGCGCCAGGGGAGGGGCAGATACGCAGTATTTT
>TRBJ2-3|TRBV30|many|15|.
CAWSPGGLGGNTQYF
TGTGCCTGGAGTCCCGGCGGGCTCGGCGGGAATACGCAGTATTTT
>TRBJ1-5|TRBV20-1|many|14|.
CSAKRGARDQPQHF
TGCAGTGCTAAGAGGGGGGCGCGGGATCAGCCCCAGCATTTT
>TRBJ2-7|TRBV24-1|.|14|.
CATSDGRNSYEQYF
TGTGCTACCAGTGATGGGCGGAACTCCTACGAGCAGTACTTC
>TRBJ2-1|TRBV5-5|many|14|TRBD2
CASSRTSSSNEQFF
TGTGCCAGCAGCCGGACTAGCTCCTCCAATGAGCAGTTCTTC
>TRBJ1-3|TRBV28|.|17|.
CASSLLPRRGHENTIYF
TGTGCCAGCAGTTTGTTACCCCGCAGGGGACACGAAAACACCATATATTTT
>TRBJ2-3|TRBV2|many|15|.
CASTDTELATDTQYF
TGTGCCAGCACGGATACGGAACTAGCCACAGATACGCAGTATTTT
>TRBJ2-4|TRBV5-1|many|16|TRBD2
CASSSSAGDSQNIQYF
TGCGCCAGCAGCTCGTCGGCGGGAGATTCCCAAAACATTCAGTACTTC
>TRBJ1-2|TRBV7-3|many|14|.
CASSLSPGQYGYTF
TGTGCCAGCAGCTTATCCCCCGGACAGTATGGCTACACCTTC
>TRBJ2-1|TRBV9|few|13|TRBD1
CASSVPGGNEQFF
TGTGCCAGCAGCGTACCAGGGGGTAATGAGCAGTTCTTC
>TRBJ2-1|TRBV6-5|few|16|.
CASSYPSSGSYNEQFF
TGTGCCAGCAGTTACCCCAGTAGCGGTTCCTACAATGAGCAGTTCTTC
>TRBJ2-7|TRBV20-1|many|13|.
CSARAGAAYEQYF
TGCAGTGCTAGAGCGGGGGCCGCCTACGAGCAGTACTTC
>TRBJ2-2|TRBV20-1|many|15|.
CSALQGAWDTGELFF
TGCAGTGCTTTACAAGGGGCATGGGACACCGGGGAGCTGTTTTTT
>TRBJ2-7|TRBV12-3/TRBV12-4|many|16|.
CASSSNSFRGHYEQYF
TGTGCCAGCAGTAGCAATTCATTCCGTGGCCACTACGAGCAGTACTTC
>TRBJ2-7|TRBV7-8|many|14|TRBD1
CASSLDRGPGEQYF
TGTGCCAGCAGCTTGGACAGGGGGCCGGGTGAGCAGTACTTC
>TRBJ2-7|TRBV5-1|many|15|.
CASSAGASGAYEQYF
TGCGCCAGCAGCGCCGGAGCCAGCGGAGCTTACGAGCAGTACTTC
>TRBJ2-7|TRBV20-1|many|15|.
CSARGPGHRFYEQYF
TGCAGTGCTAGGGGACCGGGACATCGTTTCTACGAGCAGTACTTC
>TRBJ1-2|TRBV2|.|16|TRBD1
CASSGRTGGYRGGYTF
TGTGCCAGCAGTGGTAGGACAGGGGGCTACAGAGGGGGCTACACCTTC
>TRBJ2-2|TRBV5-1|many|16|TRBD2
CASSFRGTSGDGELFF
TGCGCCAGCAGCTTCCGTGGGACTAGCGGAGACGGGGAGCTGTTTTTT
>TRBJ2-1|TRBV15|many|16|.
CATSRGLSGGYNEQFF
TGTGCCACCAGCAGAGGATTGAGCGGAGGTTACAATGAGCAGTTCTTC
>TRBJ1-1|TRBV29-1|many|13|.
CSVRMAGNTEAFF
TGCAGCGTAAGAATGGCAGGGAACACTGAAGCTTTCTTT
>TRBJ2-2|TRBV29-1|.|15|TRBD2
CSVEGTSGRGGELFF
TGCAGCGTTGAAGGGACTAGCGGGAGAGGCGGGGAGCTGTTTTTT
>TRBJ1-1|TRBV5-4|.|14|TRBD1
CASSLEGARGEAFF
TGTGCCAGCAGCTTGGAGGGGGCGCGTGGGGAAGCTTTCTTT
>TRBJ1-1|TRBV24-1|many|12|.
CATSDPGREAFF
TGTGCCACCAGCGATCCGGGACGAGAAGCTTTCTTT
>TRBJ1-3|TRBV15|.|14|.
CATSRVGGGNTIYF
TGTGCCACCAGCAGAGTGGGTGGTGGAAACACCATATATTTT
>TRBJ1-3|TRBV7-7|few|16|.
CASSLGGPGSGNTIYF
TGTGCTAGCAGCTTAGGCGGTCCGGGGTCTGGAAACACCATATATTTT
>TRBJ1-1|TRBV29-1|.|13|.
CGAGRSPNTEAFF
TGCGGCGCAGGGCGTTCCCCGAACACTGAAGCTTTCTTT